Each of the 18 T cell receptor beta chains below was sequenced from the same sample in a study of T-cell memory formation after mild COVID-19. TCRdb re-called the 5' RACE reads with MiXCR, one entry per CDR3 protein. This table has approximately 290,000 distinct CDR3 sequences, approximately 8% appearing once. The source material was PBMCs or a T cell subset sorted from them (not recorded which). These receptors were collected from a man between 18 and 29 years old who had mild COVID-19 (a few samples of this study predate the infection). Cell type and time point are not known.

V and J are TRBV15 and TRBJ1-5; 8 bases match TRBD1. Germline assignment: CDR1 LNHNV and CDR2 YYDKDF (reference sequence). This CDR3 region has 19 residues. The J segment lost 2 bases and the V segment lost 8 bases, leaving 20 bases of the junction unmatched. The CDR3 protein is CATEGRSNRGTAGNQPQHF. The CDR3 coding sequence is TGTGCCACCGAAGGAAGATCAAACAGGGGGACGGCGGGCAATCAGCCCCAGCATTTT. Supplemented by reference TRBV15 and TRBJ1-5, the full variable domain reads DAMVIQNPRYQVTQFGKPVTLSCSQTLNHNVMYWYQQKSSQAPKLLFHYYDKDFNNEADTPDNFQSRRPNTSFCFLDIRSPGLGDTAMYLCATEGRSNRGTAGNQPQHFGDGTRLSIL.

The chain uses TRBV7-2 and TRBJ1-3, with D perhaps TRBD1 (5 bases). The CDR3 is 17 amino acids. In germline, CDR1 is SGHTA, CDR2 FQGNSA. Trimming removed 4 bases at V and 4 bases at J, with 20 bases between. CDR3 coding DNA: TGTGCCAGCAGCTCCAACCCAGGGTGGGGCGCGGGAAACACCATATATTTT. Its protein product is CASSSNPGWGAGNTIYF. The complete variable domain, with remaining parts taken from reference TRBV7-2 and TRBJ1-3, reads GAGVSQSPSNKVTEKGKDVELRCDPISGHTALYWYRQSLGQGLEFLIYFQGNSAPDKSGLPSDRFSAERTGGSVSTLTIQRTQQEDSAVYLCASSSNPGWGAGNTIYFGEGSWLTVV.

This clonotype was observed a few times. The chain is built from TRBV6-5 and TRBJ2-3; D gene uncertain. This CDR3 comprises 16 residues. Germline V lookup: CDR1 MNHEY, CDR2 SVGAGI. V gave up 0 bases and J gave up 2 bases, with 12 bases separating them. DNA of the CDR3: TGTGCCAGCAGTTACTCATCAGGTTGGGCCACAGATACGCAGTATTTT. Translation: CASSYSSGWATDTQYF.

The chain carries TRBV7-9 and TRBJ2-1, with a possible D match to TRBD2 (6 bases). The length of the CDR3 is 16 residues. Germline V gene lookup returns CDR1 SEHNR and CDR2 FQNEAQ (reference sequence). Deletions cut 7 bases from V and 9 bases from J, with 25 bases between. DNA of the CDR3: TGTGCCAGCACCCTTGCGGGGCAGGGTTTAAGTTCTGAGCAGTTCTTC. Protein sequence: CASTLAGQGLSSEQFF.

This clonotype turned up a few times. This chain uses TRBV2 with TRBJ2-2, with TRBD2 matching 9 bases. The germline V gene encodes CDR1 SNHLY and CDR2 FYNNEI. Trimming at V came to 3 bases and at J to 0 bases, leaving 5 bases not matched to a gene. CDR3 length equals 17 residues. The CDR3 DNA is TGTGCCAGCAGTGACATAGCGGGGGAGACGAACACCGGGGAGCTGTTTTTT. Translation: CASSDIAGETNTGELFF.

The chain joins TRBV3-1 to TRBJ2-7; no reliable D call. Germline V gene data show CDR1 as LGHDT and CDR2 as YNNKEL (reference sequence). CDR3 length: 13 residues. The V end lost 1 base, the J end lost 4 bases, and 8 bases lay between the germline ends. The CDR3 loop is CASSQGLQYEQYF. Here the CDR3 DNA reads TGTGCCAGCAGCCAAGGTTTACAGTACGAGCAGTACTTC.

V and J are TRBV23-1 and TRBJ2-7; no clear D. TRBV23-1 is flagged as an ORF with uncertain function. The ends were cut back, 2 bases at V and 5 bases at J, with 22 bases in the middle. CDR3 length: 17 amino acids. The CDR3 DNA sequence: TGCGCCAGCAGTCAACAGGTGGTTGAGCCCGACCGCCACGAGCAGTACTTC. Translation: CASSQQVVEPDRHEQYF.

The chain combines TRBV24-1 with TRBJ2-1, with 8 bases aligning to TRBD1. The ends lost 4 bases at V and 7 bases at J; junction bases unmatched: 11. CDR1 and CDR2 from the germline V gene are KGHDR and SFDVKD. The CDR3 has 16 amino acids. The CDR3 DNA is TGTGCCACCAGTGACGTCTGGGGGACAGGTAAAAATGAGCAGTTCTTC. Protein: CATSDVWGTGKNEQFF.

This clonotype was picked up a small number of times. The chain employs TRBV2 and TRBJ1-2, with 7 bases lining up with TRBD1. The ends lost 6 bases at V and 2 bases at J; junction bases unmatched: 6. The CDR3 contains 14 residues. In germline, CDR1 is SNHLY, CDR2 FYNNEI. The CDR3 region has the DNA TGTGCCAGCAGCCCACAGGGGAGGAACTATGGCTACACCTTC. This encodes CASSPQGRNYGYTF.

The chain uses TRBV7-7 and TRBJ2-5; D unresolved. Trimming stripped 3 bases from V and 2 bases from J, with 7 bases between. The CDR3 consists of 13 residues. In germline, CDR1 is SSHAT, CDR2 FNYEAQ (reference sequence). CDR3: CASSFGMQETQYF. CDR3 nucleotide sequence: TGTGCCAGCAGCTTTGGGATGCAAGAGACCCAGTACTTC.

This chain uses TRBV6-6 with TRBJ1-2, with D maybe TRBD1 (6 bases). This CDR3 comprises 15 residues. Germline V gene data show CDR1 as MNHNY and CDR2 as SVGAGI (reference sequence). V was pared by 0 bases and J by 8 bases, with 16 bases between. CDR3 sequence reads: CASSYSNGGLGGYTF. The CDR3 nucleotides are TGTGCCAGCAGTTACTCGAACGGGGGGCTAGGCGGCTACACCTTC.

This clonotype appeared many times. The chain joins TRBV5-1 to TRBJ1-1; 8 bases fit TRBD1. Germline V gene lookup returns CDR1 SGHRS and CDR2 YFSETQ. This CDR3 contains 17 residues. With V trimmed by 0 bases and J by 1 base, 8 bases remained unmatched. The CDR3 sequence: CASSLGPQGAGNTEAFF. The CDR3 DNA follows: TGCGCCAGCAGCTTGGGACCCCAGGGGGCAGGGAACACTGAAGCTTTCTTT. Filled out from reference TRBV5-1 and TRBJ1-1, the complete variable domain reads KAGVTQTPRYLIKTRGQQVTLSCSPISGHRSVSWYQQTPGQGLQFLFEYFSETQRNKGNFPGRFSGRQFSNSRSEMNVSTLELGDSALYLCASSLGPQGAGNTEAFFGQGTRLTVV.

This clonotype was counted a few times. The V and J genes are TRBV6-6 and TRBJ2-3, with TRBD2 matching over 9 bases. Germline CDR1 and CDR2: MNHNY and SVGAGI (reference sequence). The CDR3 is 15 residues long. V trimming: 2 bases; J trimming: 5 bases; junction bases outside the gene matches: 5. DNA of the CDR3: TGTGCCAGCAGTTACCAGGCGGGGGGGCTAGATACGCAGTATTTT. Amino acid sequence: CASSYQAGGLDTQYF.

This clonotype was picked up a small number of times. This rearrangement joins TRBV27 to TRBJ1-1; D remains ambiguous. The germline V gene has CDR1 MNHEY and CDR2 SMNVEV (reference sequence). V gave up 6 bases and J gave up 6 bases, with 14 bases separating them. The CDR3 totals 13 residues. The CDR3 DNA follows: TGTGCCAGCAGAACCTCAGGTCTCCCTGAAGCTTTCTTT. This translates into CASRTSGLPEAFF.

This chain uses TRBV11-2 with TRBJ1-2; 11 bases agree with TRBD1. Trimming took 5 bases from V and 7 from J; bases not matched to a gene: 9. Germline loops: CDR1 SGHAT, CDR2 FQNNGV. This CDR3 has 15 residues. CDR3 DNA: TGTGCCAGCAGCCAGGACAGGGGGCGTGCCGTTGGCTACACCTTC. It specifies CASSQDRGRAVGYTF. Full variable domain (outside the CDR3, taken from reference TRBV11-2 and TRBJ1-2): EAGVAQSPRYKIIEKRQSVAFWCNPISGHATLYWYQQILGQGPKLLIQFQNNGVVDDSQLPKDRFSAERLKGVDSTLKIQPAKLEDSAVYLCASSQDRGRAVGYTFGSGTRLTVV.

This clonotype showed up just a few times. The chain is built from TRBV7-9 and TRBJ2-7, with 7 positions matching TRBD2. Germline-derived CDR1 and CDR2 are SEHNR and FQNEAQ (reference sequence). Unmatched junction bases numbered 9, after V lost 1 base and J lost 6 bases. The CDR3 length is 15 residues. The CDR3 region is CASSLGEGGVSEQYF. As DNA, the CDR3 is TGTGCCAGCAGCTTAGGAGAGGGAGGGGTAAGCGAGCAGTACTTC.

The J gene is TRBJ2-3, the V gene TRBV7-9; no definite D call. Deletions cut 5 bases from V and 2 bases from J, with 20 bases between. Per germline, CDR1 SEHNR and CDR2 FQNEAQ (reference sequence). This CDR3 has 17 residues. CDR3 DNA: TGTGCCAGCAGCACTCAAACTGGGGTAGGAATCACAGATACGCAGTATTTT. Its translation: CASSTQTGVGITDTQYF. The variable domain in full, with the rest retrieved from reference TRBV7-9 and TRBJ2-3, is DTGVSQNPRHKITKRGQNVTFRCDPISEHNRLYWYRQTLGQGPEFLTYFQNEAQLEKSRLLSDRFSAERPKGSFSTLEIQRTEQGDSAMYLCASSTQTGVGITDTQYFGPGTRLTVL.

This chain connects TRBV20-1 to TRBJ2-3; D is undetermined. This CDR3 is built from 14 residues. Trimming left V 5 bases short and J 1 base short, with 13 bases between. CDR1 and CDR2 (germline): DFQATT, SNEGSKA (reference sequence). The CDR3 DNA reads TGCAGTGCTCTCCCCGCTATCGGCACAGATACGCAGTATTTT. Translating it yields CSALPAIGTDTQYF.